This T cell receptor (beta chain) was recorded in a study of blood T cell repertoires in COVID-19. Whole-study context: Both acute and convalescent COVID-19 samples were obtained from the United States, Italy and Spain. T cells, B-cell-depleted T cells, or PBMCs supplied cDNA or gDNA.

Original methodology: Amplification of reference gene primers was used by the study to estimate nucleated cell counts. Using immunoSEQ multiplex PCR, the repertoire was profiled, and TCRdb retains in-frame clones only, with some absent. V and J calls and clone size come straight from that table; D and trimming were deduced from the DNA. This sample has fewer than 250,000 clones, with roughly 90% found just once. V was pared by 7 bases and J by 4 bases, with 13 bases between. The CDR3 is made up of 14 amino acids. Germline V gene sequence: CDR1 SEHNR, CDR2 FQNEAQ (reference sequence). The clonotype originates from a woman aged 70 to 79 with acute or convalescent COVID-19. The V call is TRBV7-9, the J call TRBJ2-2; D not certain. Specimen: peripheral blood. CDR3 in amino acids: CASTPPGFTGELFF. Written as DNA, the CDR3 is TGTGCCAGCACCCCCCCGGGTTTCACCGGGGAGCTGTTTTTT.